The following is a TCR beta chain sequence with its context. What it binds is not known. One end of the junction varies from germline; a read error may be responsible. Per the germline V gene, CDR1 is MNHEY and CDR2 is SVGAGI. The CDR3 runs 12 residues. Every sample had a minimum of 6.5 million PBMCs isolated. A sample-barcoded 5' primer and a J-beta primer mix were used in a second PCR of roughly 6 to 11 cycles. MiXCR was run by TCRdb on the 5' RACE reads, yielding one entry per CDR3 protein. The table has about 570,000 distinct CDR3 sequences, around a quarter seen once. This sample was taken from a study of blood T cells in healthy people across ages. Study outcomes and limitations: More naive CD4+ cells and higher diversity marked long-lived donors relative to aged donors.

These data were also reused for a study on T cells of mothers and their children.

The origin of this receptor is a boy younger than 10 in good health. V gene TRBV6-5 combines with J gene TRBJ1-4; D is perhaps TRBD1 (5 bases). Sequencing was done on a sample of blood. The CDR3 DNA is TGTGCCAGTAGGCAGGGCAATGGAAAACTGTTTTTT. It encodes CASRQGNGKLFF.